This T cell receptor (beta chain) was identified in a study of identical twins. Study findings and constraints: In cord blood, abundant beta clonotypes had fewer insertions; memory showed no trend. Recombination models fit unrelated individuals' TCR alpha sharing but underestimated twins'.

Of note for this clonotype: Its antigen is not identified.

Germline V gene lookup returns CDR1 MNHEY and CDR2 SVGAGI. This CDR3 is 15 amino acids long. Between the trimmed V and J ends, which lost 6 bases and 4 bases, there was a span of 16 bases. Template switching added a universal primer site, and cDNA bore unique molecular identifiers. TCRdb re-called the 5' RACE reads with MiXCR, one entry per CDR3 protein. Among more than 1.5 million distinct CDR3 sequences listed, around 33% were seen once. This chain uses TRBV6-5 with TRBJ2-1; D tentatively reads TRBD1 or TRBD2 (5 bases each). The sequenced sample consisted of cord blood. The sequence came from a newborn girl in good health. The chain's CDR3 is CASSRGRDGYNEQFF. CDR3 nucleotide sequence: TGTGCCAGCAGCCGGGGCCGGGACGGATACAATGAGCAGTTCTTC.